The 21 T cell receptor beta chains in this list originate from one sample, sequenced in a study of tumor-infiltrating lymphocytes in primary liver carcinoma. With about 470 ng total RNA as template and a constant-region primer, TCR beta cDNA was made. Three rounds of nested multiplex PCR with slightly modified ARM-PCR produced TCR beta libraries. Rounds one and two of PCR, each of 10 cycles, were primed with TRBV1-TRBV30 forward primers and a C-beta reverse primer. TCRdb called the multiplex PCR reads again in MiXCR, with one record for every CDR3 protein. The table includes 100,000 to 120,000 distinct CDR3 sequences, around 83% detected once. Starting material for RNA and DNA co-extraction consisted of about 17-30 mg of unsorted bulk tissue. Material: liver tumor tissue from sampling region 3. The subset is: tumor region T3, left-lateral pole. These receptors originate from a man aged 40-49 years with primary liver carcinoma and hepatitis B virus infection.

Worth noting for this clonotype: This may be a read error, as it is one base from a much larger clone. This sequence joins TRBV5-1 and TRBJ2-7; 8 nucleotides line up with TRBD1. With 0 bases clipped from V and 9 bases from J, the junction kept 5 bases outside the gene matches. The length of the CDR3 is 13 residues. CDR1 SGHRS and CDR2 YFSETQ come from the germline V gene. The CDR3 DNA is TGCGCCAGCAGCTTGGGGACAGGGCGCGGGCAGTACTTC. This codes for CASSLGTGRGQYF.

With respect to this clonotype: Sequence at one end of the junction differs from germline and may be a read error. V is TRBV5-4 and J is TRBJ2-1; 12 bases agree with TRBD2. The CDR3 is 15 amino acids. Per the germline V gene, CDR1 is SGHNT and CDR2 is YYREEE (reference sequence). Written as DNA, the CDR3 is TGTGCCCGCAGCCATAGGACTAGCGGGAATATTGAGCAACTCTTC. This encodes CARSHRTSGNIEQLF. The full variable domain, with the rest looked up from reference TRBV5-4 and TRBJ2-1, is ETGVTQSPTHLIKTRGQQVTLRCSSQSGHNTVSWYQQALGQGPQFIFQYYREEENGRGNFPPRFSGLQFPNYSSELNVNALELDDSALYLCARSHRTSGNIEQLFGPGTRLTVL.

To note about this clonotype: This CDR3 is missing its conserved last phenylalanine or tryptophan, likely due to a read error. This rearrangement joins TRBV11-2 to TRBJ2-7; no clear D. Germline CDR1 is SGHAT and CDR2 is FQNNGV. The CDR3 is 15 amino acids. With 2 bases removed from V and 5 bases from J, the gap between germline ends came to 16 bases. CDR3 bases: TGTGCCAGCAGCTTACGAAGGATAGTGGAAAACGAGCAGTACTTA. Amino acids: CASSLRRIVENEQYL.

About this clonotype itself: At one boundary the junction diverges from the germline segment, which might be a read error. The rearrangement links TRBV7-3 to TRBJ2-6; 14 bases fit TRBD2. CDR1 and CDR2 from the germline V gene are SGHTA and FQGTGA. The CDR3 length is 20 residues. This CDR3 is CASSSSGTSGSIAGTNVLTF. DNA for the CDR3: TGTGCCAGCAGCTCGTCGGGGACTAGCGGGAGTATCGCTGGGACCAACGTCCTGACTTTC.

The rearrangement links TRBV6-5 to TRBJ1-2; D ambiguous. Germline V lookup: CDR1 MNHEY, CDR2 SVGAGI. Trimming left V 9 bases short and J 4 bases short, with 15 bases between. The CDR3 consists of 13 residues. CDR3 amino acids: CASCIGFGYGYTF. Here the CDR3 DNA reads TGTGCCAGTTGTATAGGGTTTGGCTATGGCTACACCTTC.

A note on this clonotype: At one end the junction does not follow the germline gene, possibly because of a read error. This chain joins TRBV12-3 or TRBV12-4 and TRBJ2-3, with TRBD2 matching 8 bases. There are 14 residues in the CDR3. CDR3 protein: CAGSSRLASVPQYF. CDR3 DNA sequence: TGTGCCGGCAGTTCCCGACTAGCGAGCGTTCCGCAGTATTTT.

About this clonotype itself: The conserved closing phenylalanine or tryptophan is absent in this CDR3, likely reflecting a read error. The limits of the CDR3 on the DNA are not certain, so only TCRdb's listed CDR3 is given. V usage is TRBV11-2 and J usage is TRBJ2-5; the table's TRBD1 call for D was not verified on the DNA. Per germline, CDR1 SGHAT and CDR2 FQNNGV. The CDR3 has 18 amino acids, counting both end residues. The CDR3 spells CVSSPSSIQGIGRETPYL.

This clonotype was seen more than once but under ten times. The junction shows a germline mismatch at one end, possibly a read error. V usage is TRBV6-1 and J usage is TRBJ2-7; D is perhaps TRBD1 (5 bases). Germline CDR1 is MNHNS and CDR2 is SASEGT. The CDR3 has 12 residues. The CDR3 reads CASSIRVYEHYF. CDR3 DNA sequence: TGTGCCAGCAGTATCAGGGTCTACGAGCACTACTTC.

V is TRBV6-2 or TRBV6-3 and J is TRBJ2-7; the D is unclear. V lost 0 bases and J lost 4, with 16 bases in between. Per the germline V gene, CDR1 is MNHEY and CDR2 is SVGEGT. The CDR3 has 16 amino acids. The CDR3 bases are TGTGCCAGCAGTTACTCAAGTATCGGCTATTCTTACGAGCAGTACTTC. Protein sequence: CASSYSSIGYSYEQYF.

Points on this clonotype: This could be a read error, since a much larger clone is one nucleotide away. The chain is built from TRBV6-4 and TRBJ2-3; D is uncertain. In germline, CDR1 is MRHNA, CDR2 SNTAGT. The CDR3 has 13 residues. V shed 7 bases and J shed 6 bases, with 14 bases lying between them. DNA of the CDR3: TGTGCCAGCATTTCGGCGCCCGGGGATACGCAGTATTTT. Amino acids: CASISAPGDTQYF.

Regarding this clonotype: The final CDR3 position lacks the conserved phenylalanine or tryptophan, pointing to a likely read error. Because the CDR3's place on the DNA is in doubt, the DNA is left out and the CDR3 is given as listed by TCRdb. V gene TRBV11-3 combines with J gene TRBJ1-5; the table's D call, TRBD1, was not checked against the DNA. CDR1 SGHNT and CDR2 YENEEA come from the germline V gene. Counting both end residues, the CDR3 totals 15 amino acids. This chain's CDR3 is CASSLVLGVAQPQHL.

Concerning this clonotype: Its ends do not fully match the called genes, so a read error is possible. CDR3 in DNA: TGCAGCGGTTCCGGGACAGGGGCGTCTGATACACAGTATTTT. Amino acids: CSGSGTGASDTQYF. The gene calls are TRBV29-1 and TRBJ2-3; TRBD1 matches at 10 bases. Germline V lookup: CDR1 SQVTM, CDR2 ANQGSEA. The CDR3 extends over 14 amino acids.

The chain uses TRBV18 and TRBJ2-7; D is unclear. The CDR3 is made up of 13 amino acids. Germline V gene sequence: CDR1 KGHSH, CDR2 LQKENI. Trimming took off 3 bases at V and 5 bases at J, with 11 bases between the two ends. Here the CDR3 reads CASSPPSNHEQYF. DNA of the CDR3: TGTGCCAGCTCACCCCCGTCAAATCACGAGCAGTACTTC.

Notes on this clonotype: Germline and junction disagree at one end, which may indicate a read error. The rearrangement joins TRBV4-2 to TRBJ2-1, with 10 bases aligning to TRBD2. The CDR3 has 18 amino acids. The V gene's germline CDR1 is LGHNA and CDR2 YNFKEQ. CDR3 region: CAGSQATSGFSSYNEQFF. In DNA form, the CDR3 reads TGTGCCGGCAGCCAAGCGACTAGCGGGTTCAGCTCCTACAATGAGCAGTTCTTC.

Remarks on this clonotype: A junction end diverges from the germline sequence, so it may reflect a read error. In DNA, the CDR3 is TGTGCCACCAGTTATTCCCAGGGGGCCTACATATACAATGAGCAGTTCTTT. Translated, it gives CATSYSQGAYIYNEQFF. The chain is built from TRBV24-1 and TRBJ2-1, with 8 bases that match TRBD1. Germline CDR1 is KGHDR and CDR2 is SFDVKD. This CDR3 is 17 amino acids long.

As to this clonotype: A much larger clone differs by one base, so this may be a read error. This chain uses TRBV2 with TRBJ1-6; weak D call: TRBD1 (5 bases). Germline V gene lookup returns CDR1 SNHLY and CDR2 FYNNEI. CDR3 length: 12 residues. CDR3 sequence: CTSGGTNSPLHF. CDR3 coding DNA: TGTACCAGCGGGGGTACCAATTCACCCCTCCACTTT.

V gene TRBV5-4 combines with J gene TRBJ2-2; D call uncertain. The CDR3 covers 15 residues. V dropped 8 bases and J dropped 4 bases, with 18 bases sitting between them. The germline V gene encodes CDR1 SGHNT and CDR2 YYREEE (reference sequence). This CDR3 reads CARSRKTARTGELFF. The CDR3 DNA sequence: TGTGCCAGAAGTCGAAAGACGGCCCGCACCGGGGAGCTGTTTTTT.

With regard to this clonotype: A much larger clone differs from this one at a single base, so this may be a read error. The chain has TRBV28 and TRBJ2-7, with TRBD2 identical over 16 bases. This CDR3 contains 17 residues. The V and J ends lost 6 bases and 9 bases, in that order; junction bases with no gene match: 14. Germline assignment: CDR1 MDHEN and CDR2 SYDVKM. CDR3: CASRPGTSGRASLGQYF. CDR3 DNA: TGTGCCAGCAGACCCGGGACTAGCGGGAGGGCCTCTCTCGGGCAGTACTTC.

This clonotype was observed many times. The gene calls are TRBV24-1 and TRBJ2-1; no clear D gene. The ends were cut back, 4 bases at V and 3 bases at J, with 15 bases in the middle. There are 16 residues in the CDR3. Germline CDR1 and CDR2: KGHDR and SFDVKD. CDR3 sequence reads: CATSDAAADDYNEQFF. The CDR3 DNA reads TGTGCCACCAGTGACGCCGCGGCAGACGACTACAATGAGCAGTTCTTC.

A note on this clonotype: At one end, the junction sequence differs from germline, possibly due to a read error. The rearrangement links TRBV7-8 to TRBJ2-4; a weak D match, TRBD2 (5 bases). Germline V gene lookup returns CDR1 SGHVS and CDR2 FQNEAQ. The CDR3 length is 17 residues. CDR3 in amino acids: CANSPLSSGLAKNIQYF. CDR3 coding DNA: TGTGCCAACAGCCCCCTGTCCAGCGGATTAGCCAAAAACATTCAGTACTTC.

V is TRBV6-6 and J is TRBJ2-2, with TRBD2 matching 13 bases. Losses at the gene ends were 9 bases for V and 6 bases for J; bases not matched to a gene: 22. Germline CDR1 reads MNHNY; CDR2 reads SVGAGI (reference sequence). The CDR3 sequence is 20 residues long. The CDR3 coding sequence is TGTGCCAGTAGTCACATGGGAACAGGACTAGCGGGAGCTAAGTCCGGGGAGCTGTTTTTT. Translation: CASSHMGTGLAGAKSGELFF.